A selection of T cell receptor beta chains follows, all from one sample in a study of CD8+ T cells in alopecia areata. The data were produced by immunoSEQ multiplex PCR, yet TCRdb's version contains in-frame clones alone and is incomplete. The sample includes some 12,000 clones, 57% of them seen just once. Sequenced material: skin. The receptors come from a human donor with alopecia areata. CDR3s include the opening cysteine and the closing phenylalanine or tryptophan. The D gene is left open where the match is weak. Clone size is given for some rows only: seen once, a few or many times, or a class if the clone is expanded.

len | j_gene | abundance | v_gene | d_gene | CDR3aa | CDR3nt
15 | TRBJ2-3 | . | TRBV5-4 | . | CASSLIRSPTDTQYF | TGTGCCAGCAGCCTAATACGTAGTCCCACAGATACGCAGTATTTT
14 | TRBJ2-1 | . | TRBV7-2 | TRBD2 | CASSPRRGDNEQFF | TGTGCCAGCAGCCCCCGTCGGGGGGACAATGAGCAGTTCTTC
14 | TRBJ1-1 | few | TRBV7-9 | TRBD1 | CASSLTSTGGTAFF | TGTGCCAGCAGCTTAACGTCCACAGGGGGTACAGCTTTCTTT
11 | TRBJ2-7 | . | TRBV18 | . | CASSIGYEQYF | TGTGCCAGCTCAATTGGTTACGAGCAGTACTTC
18 | TRBJ2-1 | few | TRBV5-3 | . | CARSLIGPNCYSYNEQFF | TGTGCCAGAAGCTTGATTGGGCCAAACTGCTACTCCTACAATGAGCAGTTCTTC
14 | TRBJ1-5 | . | TRBV28 | TRBD1 | CASSLRQGGQPQHF | TGTGCCAGCAGTTTGAGACAGGGGGGACAGCCCCAGCATTTT
13 | TRBJ1-4 | few | TRBV7-9 | . | CASSPMGGEKLFF | TGTGCCAGCAGCCCCATGGGGGGAGAAAAACTGTTTTTT
15 | TRBJ2-1 | . | TRBV7-9 | . | CASSLVARPDNEQFF | TGTGCCAGCAGCTTAGTGGCTAGACCGGACAATGAGCAGTTCTTC
17 | TRBJ2-1 | . | TRBV27 | TRBD2 | CASSLSLAGGPGDEQFF | TGTGCCAGCAGTTTATCTCTAGCGGGAGGGCCGGGGGATGAGCAGTTCTTC
15 | TRBJ2-7 | . | TRBV18 | TRBD2 | CASSPRVAGTYEQYF | TGTGCCAGCTCACCACGGGTAGCGGGGACCTACGAGCAGTACTTC
14 | TRBJ2-2 | once | TRBV2 | . | CASRRPSSGGELFF | TGTGCCAGCAGAAGACCGTCTTCTGGCGGGGAGCTGTTTTTT
18 | TRBJ2-7 | few | TRBV29-1 | TRBD1 | CSVEVGNRGRSRSYEQYF | TGCAGCGTTGAAGTTGGAAACAGGGGCCGATCCCGCTCCTACGAGCAGTACTTC
15 | TRBJ1-5 | . | TRBV6-5 | . | CASSYRRGGNQPQHF | TGTGCCAGCAGTTACCGACGGGGAGGGAATCAGCCCCAGCATTTT
19 | TRBJ1-2 | . | TRBV15 | . | CATSRGAQGTAVRRYGYTF | TGTGCCACCAGCAGAGGAGCGCAGGGGACGGCCGTCCGAAGATATGGCTACACCTTC
15 | TRBJ2-5 | few | TRBV6-6 | . | CASYRGAGIQETQYF | TGTGCAAGCTACCGAGGGGCCGGGATACAAGAGACCCAGTACTTC
14 | TRBJ1-2 | . | TRBV18 | . | CASSPPGASYGYTF | TGTGCCAGCTCACCACCCGGGGCAAGCTATGGCTACACCTTC
11 | TRBJ2-5 | . | TRBV7-9 | TRBD2 | CASSSREAQYF | TGTGCCAGCAGCTCCCGGGAGGCCCAGTACTTC
15 | TRBJ2-6 | . | TRBV9 | . | CASSPTTSGANVLTF | TGTGCCAGCAGCCCAACTACCTCTGGGGCCAACGTCCTGACTTTC
16 | TRBJ2-7 | few | TRBV7-2 | . | CASSRPLAANLYEQYF | TGTGCCAGCAGCCGCCCCTTAGCGGCAAACCTATACGAGCAGTACTTC
17 | TRBJ2-1 | once | TRBV10-3 | . | CAISDILPGTSNNEQFF | TGTGCCATCAGTGACATCCTTCCCGGGACATCGAACAATGAGCAGTTCTTC
11 | TRBJ1-2 | . | TRBV10-2 | . | CATNLGNGYTF | TGCGCCACCAATCTGGGGAATGGCTACACCTTC
15 | TRBJ2-1 | . | TRBV6-1 | TRBD2 | CASSLLAGGNNEQFF | TGTGCCAGCAGTCTACTAGCGGGAGGGAACAATGAGCAGTTCTTC
14 | TRBJ2-7 | . | TRBV4-1 | TRBD1 | CASSQGTGGWEQYF | TGCGCCAGCAGCCAAGGGACAGGGGGCTGGGAGCAGTACTTC
15 | TRBJ1-2 | . | TRBV2 | . | CASSALPRVFDGYTF | TGTGCCAGCAGCGCGCTACCCAGGGTTTTCGATGGCTACACCTTC
17 | TRBJ2-1 | . | TRBV29-1 | TRBD1 | CSVPTDRVRIFPNEQFF | TGCAGCGTTCCCACAGACAGGGTCCGAATTTTCCCCAATGAGCAGTTCTTC
14 | TRBJ2-3 | . | TRBV5-6 | TRBD2 | CASSSTRRGNTQYF | TGTGCCAGCAGCTCAACTCGGCGGGGGAATACGCAGTATTTT
19 | TRBJ2-3 | . | TRBV5-1 | TRBD2 | CASGYSSGRASSRPDTQYF | TGCGCCAGCGGCTACTCTAGCGGGAGGGCCTCAAGTCGACCAGATACGCAGTATTTT
15 | TRBJ1-5 | . | TRBV7-2 | . | CASNRDHGEGQPQHF | TGTGCCAGCAACCGAGATCACGGGGAGGGCCAGCCCCAGCATTTT
14 | TRBJ2-5 | . | TRBV4-2 | TRBD2 | CASSQGRGGETQYF | TGTGCCAGCAGCCAAGGGCGGGGAGGGGAGACCCAGTACTTC
13 | TRBJ1-2 | . | TRBV4-1 | . | CASSQDGAGGYTF | TGCGCCAGCAGCCAAGACGGGGCAGGTGGCTACACCTTC
15 | TRBJ1-2 | . | TRBV15 | . | CATSRDPGLGYGYTF | TGTGCCACCAGCAGAGATCCAGGGCTCGGTTATGGCTACACCTTC
18 | TRBJ2-3 | . | TRBV5-6 | . | CASSFLLRRGNSTDTQYF | TGTGCCAGCAGCTTCTTGCTACGTCGCGGGAATAGCACAGATACGCAGTATTTT
15 | TRBJ2-1 | few | TRBV29-1 | . | CSVEVIQPGYNEQFF | TGCAGCGTTGAAGTCATCCAGCCAGGATACAATGAGCAGTTCTTC
14 | TRBJ2-5 | . | TRBV7-2 | . | CASTEGGHKETQYF | TGTGCCAGCACCGAAGGGGGGCACAAAGAGACCCAGTACTTC
12 | TRBJ2-1 | few | TRBV29-1 | . | CSALPGNNEQFF | TGCAGCGCCCTCCCCGGGAACAATGAGCAGTTCTTC
14 | TRBJ2-7 | . | TRBV6-5 | TRBD2 | CASRRTSEYYEQYF | TGTGCCAGCAGGAGGACTAGTGAATACTACGAGCAGTACTTC
14 | TRBJ2-5 | . | TRBV7-9 | . | CASSLVGFQETQYF | TGTGCCAGCAGCTTAGTGGGATTTCAAGAGACCCAGTACTTC
14 | TRBJ2-4 | . | TRBV2 | TRBD2 | CASSGTGTRYVQYF | TGTGCCAGCAGTGGAACCGGGACTAGATATGTTCAGTACTTC
11 | TRBJ2-5 | few | TRBV5-5 | TRBD2 | CASSFPGLEDF | TGTGCCAGCAGCTTCCCGGGACTAGAGGACTTC
14 | TRBJ2-3 | . | TRBV15 | . | CATGRGDRTDTQYF | TGTGCCACCGGGCGGGGCGATCGCACAGATACGCAGTATTTT
17 | TRBJ1-1 | . | TRBV9 | TRBD1 | CASSVDRFAALNTEAFF | TGTGCCAGCAGCGTGGACAGGTTCGCTGCTCTGAACACTGAAGCTTTCTTT
18 | TRBJ2-2 | few | TRBV25-1 | TRBD2 | CASSSQLAGVGSTGELFF | TGTGCCAGCAGTTCACAACTAGCGGGAGTAGGGTCCACCGGGGAGCTGTTTTTT
16 | TRBJ2-4 | . | TRBV7-2 | . | CASSFGRGGSKNIQYF | TGTGCCAGCAGCTTCGGCAGGGGAGGGTCAAAAAACATTCAGTACTTC
14 | TRBJ2-7 | . | TRBV10-3 | TRBD1 | CAINRAGTGYEQYF | TGTGCCATCAACCGAGCCGGGACAGGGTACGAGCAGTACTTC
15 | TRBJ2-7 | few | TRBV7-9 | TRBD2 | CASSPAGDASYEQYF | TGTGCCAGCTCACCCGCGGGAGACGCCTCCTACGAGCAGTACTTC
16 | TRBJ2-2 | . | TRBV7-9 | . | CASSLGYFLNTGELFF | TGTGCCAGCAGCTTAGGATATTTCTTGAACACCGGGGAGCTGTTTTTT
14 | TRBJ2-1 | . | TRBV11-3 | . | CASASADGRGEQFF | TGTGCCAGCGCCTCGGCTGACGGGCGAGGGGAGCAGTTCTTC
15 | TRBJ2-7 | . | TRBV4-1 | TRBD1 | CASSQWVGQGYEQYF | TGCGCCAGCAGCCAATGGGTAGGACAGGGCTACGAGCAGTACTTC